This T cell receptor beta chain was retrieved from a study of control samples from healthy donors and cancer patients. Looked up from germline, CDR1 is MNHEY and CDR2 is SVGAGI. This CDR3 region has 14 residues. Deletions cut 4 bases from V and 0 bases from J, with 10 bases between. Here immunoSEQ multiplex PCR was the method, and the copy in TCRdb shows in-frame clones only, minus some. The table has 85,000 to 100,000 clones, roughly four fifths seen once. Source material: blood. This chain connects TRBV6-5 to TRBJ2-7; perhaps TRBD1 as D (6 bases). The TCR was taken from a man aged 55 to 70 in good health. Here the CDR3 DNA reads TGTGCCAGCAGTTGGCTGACAGGCTCCTACGAGCAGTACTTC. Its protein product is CASSWLTGSYEQYF.